This T cell receptor (beta chain) was recovered during a study of CD4 T cells in relation to SARS-CoV-2 and coronaviruses. At the level of the study: PBMCs were cultured with antigen for roughly nine days before TCR beta sequencing.

Repertoires were generated with immunoSEQ multiplex PCR, while TCRdb's copy carries only in-frame clones and drops some. The sample lists about 27,000 clones, 70% to 80% seen once, with about a fifth in the top ten. The unexposed donors gave CD4+ T cells in 2011-2018, prior to COVID-19. The cells were cultured for around ten days before CD4+ T cells were isolated. The CDR3 covers 19 residues. Trimming shortened V by 5 bases and J by 4 bases, and 26 bases separated the two germline ends. Germline V gene sequence: CDR1 KGHDR, CDR2 SFDVKD. About this clone: Its antigen is unidentified.

Study-wide points: Each donor contributed either pre-pandemic or post-infection samples, not both. The cross-reactivity analysis covered only spike protein, not other viral proteins.

This sequence originates from a human donor in good health. Sequenced input: CD4+ T cells from PBMCs, cultured in vitro. The chain employs TRBV24-1 and TRBJ2-1; maybe TRBD2 (7 bases). As DNA, the CDR3 is TGTGCCACCAGTGCCTACAGGGTCCCTAGCGGAGATACTTACAATGAGCAGTTCTTC. Translating it yields CATSAYRVPSGDTYNEQFF.